This T cell receptor (beta chain) was sequenced for a study of OX40 agonist ivuxolimab in advanced cancers. Trimming took off 1 base at V and 14 bases at J, with 12 bases between the two ends. Germline CDR1 is SGHDN and CDR2 is FVKESK. The CDR3 loop spans 12 amino acids. Libraries were prepared by immunoSEQ multiplex PCR; TCRdb keeps only in-frame clonotypes and omits some of them. The table shows tens of thousands of clones, with about nine tenths occurring only once. The sequence was collected from an adult with an advanced solid tumor such as melanoma, head and neck, liver or kidney cancer. This specimen consisted of CD4+ or CD8+ T cells sorted from blood, obtained in a trial of the OX40 agonist ivuxolimab. The chain links TRBV14 to TRBJ1-5, with D hard to call. CDR3 sequence: CASSQGEGRKHF. For the CDR3, the DNA is TGTGCCAGCAGCCAAGGAGAGGGTAGGAAGCATTTT.